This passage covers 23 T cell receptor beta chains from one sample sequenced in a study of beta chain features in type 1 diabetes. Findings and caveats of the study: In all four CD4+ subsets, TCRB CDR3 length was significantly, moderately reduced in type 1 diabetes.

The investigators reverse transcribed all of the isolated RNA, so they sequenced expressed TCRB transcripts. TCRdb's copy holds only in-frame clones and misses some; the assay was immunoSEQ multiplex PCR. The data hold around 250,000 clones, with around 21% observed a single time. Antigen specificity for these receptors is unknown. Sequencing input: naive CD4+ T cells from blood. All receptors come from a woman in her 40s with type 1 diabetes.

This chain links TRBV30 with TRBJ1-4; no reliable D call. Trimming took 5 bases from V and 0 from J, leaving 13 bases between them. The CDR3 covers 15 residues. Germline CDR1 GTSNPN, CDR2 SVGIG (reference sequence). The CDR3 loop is CAWAASLTTNEKLFF. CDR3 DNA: TGTGCCTGGGCCGCATCCCTAACAACTAATGAAAAACTGTTTTTT. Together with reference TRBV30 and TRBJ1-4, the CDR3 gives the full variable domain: SQTIHQWPATLVQPVGSPLSLECTVEGTSNPNLYWYRQAAGRGLQLLFYSVGIGQISSEVPQNLSASRPQDRQFILSSKKLLLSDSGFYLCAWAASLTTNEKLFFGSGTQLSVL.

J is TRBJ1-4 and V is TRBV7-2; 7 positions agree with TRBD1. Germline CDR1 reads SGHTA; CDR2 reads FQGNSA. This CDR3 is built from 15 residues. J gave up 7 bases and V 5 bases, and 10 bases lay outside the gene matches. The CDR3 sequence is CASSEGQSGAEKLFF. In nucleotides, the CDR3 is TGTGCCAGCAGCGAGGGACAGTCCGGGGCTGAAAAACTGTTTTTT. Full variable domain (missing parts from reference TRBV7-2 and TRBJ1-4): GAGVSQSPSNKVTEKGKDVELRCDPISGHTALYWYRQSLGQGLEFLIYFQGNSAPDKSGLPSDRFSAERTGGSVSTLTIQRTQQEDSAVYLCASSEGQSGAEKLFFGSGTQLSVL.

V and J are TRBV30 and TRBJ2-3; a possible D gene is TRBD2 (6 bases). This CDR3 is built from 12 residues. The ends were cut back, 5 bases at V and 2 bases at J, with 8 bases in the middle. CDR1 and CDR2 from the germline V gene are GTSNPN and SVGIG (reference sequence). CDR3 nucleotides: TGTGCCTGGGGAGGGCCCACAGATACGCAGTATTTT. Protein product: CAWGGPTDTQYF.

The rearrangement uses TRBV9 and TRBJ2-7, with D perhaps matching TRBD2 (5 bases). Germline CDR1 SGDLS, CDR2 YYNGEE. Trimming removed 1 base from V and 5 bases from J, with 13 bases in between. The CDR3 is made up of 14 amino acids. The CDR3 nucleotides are TGTGCCAGCAGCGTAACGGTGGGAGTAGACGAGCAGTACTTC. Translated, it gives CASSVTVGVDEQYF.

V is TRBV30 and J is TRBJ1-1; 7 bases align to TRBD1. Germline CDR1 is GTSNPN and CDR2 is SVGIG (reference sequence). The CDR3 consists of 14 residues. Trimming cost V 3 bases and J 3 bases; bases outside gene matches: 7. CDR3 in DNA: TGTGCCTGGAGGACAGGGACGATGGACACTGAAGCTTTCTTT. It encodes CAWRTGTMDTEAFF. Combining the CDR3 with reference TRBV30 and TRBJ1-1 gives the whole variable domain SQTIHQWPATLVQPVGSPLSLECTVEGTSNPNLYWYRQAAGRGLQLLFYSVGIGQISSEVPQNLSASRPQDRQFILSSKKLLLSDSGFYLCAWRTGTMDTEAFFGQGTRLTVV.

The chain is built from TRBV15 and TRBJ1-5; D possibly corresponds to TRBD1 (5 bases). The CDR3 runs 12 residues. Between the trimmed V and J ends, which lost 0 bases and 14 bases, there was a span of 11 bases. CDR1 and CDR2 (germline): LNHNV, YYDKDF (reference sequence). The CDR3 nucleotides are TGTGCCACCAGCAGAGATCAGGGACTGAAGCATTTT. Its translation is CATSRDQGLKHF.

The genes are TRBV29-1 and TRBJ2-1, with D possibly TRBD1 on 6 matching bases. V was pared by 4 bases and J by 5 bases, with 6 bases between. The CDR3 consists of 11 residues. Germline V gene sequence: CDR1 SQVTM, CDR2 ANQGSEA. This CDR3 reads CSVGQDNEQFF. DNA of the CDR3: TGCAGCGTTGGACAGGACAATGAGCAGTTCTTC.

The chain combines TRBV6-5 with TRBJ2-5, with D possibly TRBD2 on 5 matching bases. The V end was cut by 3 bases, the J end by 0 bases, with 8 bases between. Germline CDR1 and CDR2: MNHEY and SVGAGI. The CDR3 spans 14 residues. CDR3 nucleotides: TGTGCCAGCAGTTATGGGGAGTACCAAGAGACCCAGTACTTC. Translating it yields CASSYGEYQETQYF.

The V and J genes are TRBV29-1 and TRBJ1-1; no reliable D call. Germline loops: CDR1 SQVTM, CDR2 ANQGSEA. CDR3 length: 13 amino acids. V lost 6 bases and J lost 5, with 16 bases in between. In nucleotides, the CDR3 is TGCAGCGTCGTTCCTACGGGATGGACTGAAGCTTTCTTT. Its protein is CSVVPTGWTEAFF.

Written as DNA, the CDR3 is TGTGCCAGCAGTGTAGGGACAGGGCATCCCTACGAGCAGTACTTC. It specifies CASSVGTGHPYEQYF. This chain links TRBV28 with TRBJ2-7; 9 bases are a match to TRBD1. This CDR3 spans 15 amino acids. Germline values: CDR1 MDHEN, CDR2 SYDVKM. The V and J ends lost 5 bases and 2 bases, in that order; junction bases with no gene match: 7.

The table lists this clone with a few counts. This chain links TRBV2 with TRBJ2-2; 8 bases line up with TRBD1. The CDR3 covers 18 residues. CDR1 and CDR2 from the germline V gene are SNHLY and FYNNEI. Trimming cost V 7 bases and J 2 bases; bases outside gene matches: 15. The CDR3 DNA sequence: TGTGCCAGCAATCTTCGGACAGGGCAGACTGTTAACACCGGGGAGCTGTTTTTT. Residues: CASNLRTGQTVNTGELFF.

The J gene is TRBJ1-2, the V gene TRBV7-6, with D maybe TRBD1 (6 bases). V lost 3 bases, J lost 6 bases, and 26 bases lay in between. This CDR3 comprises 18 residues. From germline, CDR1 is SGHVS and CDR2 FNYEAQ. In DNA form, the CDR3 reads TGTGCCAGCAGCTTTTACGGCCCGAACAGGGATTTCGTCGATGGCTACACCTTC. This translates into CASSFYGPNRDFVDGYTF.

The CDR3 coding sequence is TGTGCCAGCAGTCCCGGGGACAGGGCTTACGAGCAGTACTTC. It codes for CASSPGDRAYEQYF. The rearrangement joins TRBV28 to TRBJ2-7; the match to TRBD1 covers 9 bases. CDR1 is MDHEN and CDR2 is SYDVKM in the germline V gene. The CDR3 is 14 amino acids. V was clipped by 5 bases and J by 4 bases; unmatched bases: 6.

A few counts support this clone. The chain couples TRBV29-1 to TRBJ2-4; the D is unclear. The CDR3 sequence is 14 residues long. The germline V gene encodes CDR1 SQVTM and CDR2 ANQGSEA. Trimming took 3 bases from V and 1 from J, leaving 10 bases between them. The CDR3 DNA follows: TGCAGCGTTGAGGAGATGATGGCCAAAAACATTCAGTACTTC. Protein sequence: CSVEEMMAKNIQYF.

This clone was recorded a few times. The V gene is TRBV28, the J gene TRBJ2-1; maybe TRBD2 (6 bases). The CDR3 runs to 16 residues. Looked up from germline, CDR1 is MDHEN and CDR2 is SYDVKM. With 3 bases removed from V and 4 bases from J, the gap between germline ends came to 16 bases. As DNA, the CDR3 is TGTGCCAGCAGTTTCCACCATAGCGGTTCGTACAATGAGCAGTTCTTC. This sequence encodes CASSFHHSGSYNEQFF.

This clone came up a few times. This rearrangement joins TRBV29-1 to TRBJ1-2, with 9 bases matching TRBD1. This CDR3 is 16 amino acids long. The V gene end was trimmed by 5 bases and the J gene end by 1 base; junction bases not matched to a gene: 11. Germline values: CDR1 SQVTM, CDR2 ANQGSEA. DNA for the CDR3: TGCAGCGTTCTAGGGGACAGGGCCTTGCTTAACTATGGCTACACCTTC. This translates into CSVLGDRALLNYGYTF.

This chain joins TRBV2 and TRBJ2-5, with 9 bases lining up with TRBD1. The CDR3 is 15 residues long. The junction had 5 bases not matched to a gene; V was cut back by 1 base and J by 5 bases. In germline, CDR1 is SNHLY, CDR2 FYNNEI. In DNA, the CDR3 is TGTGCCAGCAGTGAAGAACAGGGGGCTGGGGAGACCCAGTACTTC. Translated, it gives CASSEEQGAGETQYF.

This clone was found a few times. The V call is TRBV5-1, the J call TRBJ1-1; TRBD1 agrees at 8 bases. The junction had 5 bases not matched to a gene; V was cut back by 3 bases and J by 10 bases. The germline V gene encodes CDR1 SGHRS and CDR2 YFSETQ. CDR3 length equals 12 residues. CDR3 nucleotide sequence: TGCGCCAGCAGCTCCCAAACAGGGGGAGCTTTCTTT. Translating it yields CASSSQTGGAFF.

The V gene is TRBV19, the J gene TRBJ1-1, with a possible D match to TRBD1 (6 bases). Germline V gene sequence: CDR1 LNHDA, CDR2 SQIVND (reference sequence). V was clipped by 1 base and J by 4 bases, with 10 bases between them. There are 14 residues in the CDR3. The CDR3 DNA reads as TGTGCCAGTAGTATAGGGGGACACTCCACTGAAGCTTTCTTT. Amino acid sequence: CASSIGGHSTEAFF.

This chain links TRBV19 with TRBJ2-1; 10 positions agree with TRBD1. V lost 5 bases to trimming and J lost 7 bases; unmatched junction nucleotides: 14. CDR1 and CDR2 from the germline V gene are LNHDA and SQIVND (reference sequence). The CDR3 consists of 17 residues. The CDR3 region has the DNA TGTGCCAGTAGTGTTTCTACCGGGACAGGGGATCGAAATGAGCAGTTCTTC. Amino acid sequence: CASSVSTGTGDRNEQFF.

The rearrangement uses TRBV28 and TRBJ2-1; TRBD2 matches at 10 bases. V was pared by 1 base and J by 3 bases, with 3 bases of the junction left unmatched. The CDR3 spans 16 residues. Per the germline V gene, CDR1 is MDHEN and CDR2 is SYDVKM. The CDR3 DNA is TGTGCCAGCAGTTTATTCACTAGCGGGAACTACAATGAGCAGTTCTTC. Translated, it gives CASSLFTSGNYNEQFF.

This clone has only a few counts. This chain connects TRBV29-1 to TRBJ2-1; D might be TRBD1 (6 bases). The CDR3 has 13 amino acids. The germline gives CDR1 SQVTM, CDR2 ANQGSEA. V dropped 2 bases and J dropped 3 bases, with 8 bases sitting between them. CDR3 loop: CSVEPDSYNEQFF. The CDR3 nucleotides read TGCAGCGTTGAACCGGACAGCTACAATGAGCAGTTCTTC.

The CDR3 DNA sequence: TGTGCCAGCAGTACCCTAGGGGGCTGGTACACCTTC. It yields the protein CASSTLGGWYTF. The V and J genes are TRBV28 and TRBJ1-2, with TRBD1 identical over 7 bases. CDR1 and CDR2 from the germline V gene are MDHEN and SYDVKM. V shed 5 bases and J 11 bases; nucleotides not matched to a gene: 8. CDR3 length: 12 amino acids.